This paragraph covers one T cell receptor (beta chain) sequence. The antigen remains unidentified. V trimming: 3 bases; J trimming: 7 bases; junction bases outside the gene matches: 6. The germline V gene has CDR1 LNHDA and CDR2 SQIVND (reference sequence). The CDR3 contains 16 residues. This sample was taken from a study of cytomegalovirus exposure and HLA in healthy donors. For the study at large: Of the donors genotyped, several hundred in all, 75% to 90% fell in the Caucasian-associated ancestry cluster.

Vbeta (60) and Jbeta (13) primers were used in the PCR. Only in-frame clones appear in the TCRdb table, and some are missing; sequencing was by immunoSEQ multiplex PCR. This repertoire shows 120,000 to 150,000 clones, over 60% found once; its top ten account for about 13%. Study conclusions and caveats: Later on, an analysis tied 15,000 to 20,000 TCR beta sequences to HLA alleles at 0.05 false discovery rate.

This chain links TRBV19 with TRBJ2-2; 12 nucleotides align to TRBD2. The clonotype originates from a man in his forties in good health and CMV-seropositive. Input material: PBMCs. The CDR3 bases are TGTGCCAGTAGTATTGGACTAGCGGGACTCGGCGGGGAGCTGTTTTTT. This codes for CASSIGLAGLGGELFF.